This T cell receptor (beta chain) was obtained from a study of blood T cells in healthy people across ages. For the second PCR, which ran for roughly 6 to 11 cycles, a sample-barcoded 5' primer and a J-beta primer mix were used. Each CDR3 protein gets one entry after TCRdb re-called the 5' RACE reads with MiXCR. The table includes 730,000 or so distinct CDR3 sequences, around 40% detected once. General observations from the study: What prevented conclusive comparison of naive and antigen-experienced cells was that PBMCs were unsorted.

CDR3 length: 16 residues. With V trimmed by 5 bases and J by 5 bases, 14 bases remained unmatched. Germline V gene data show CDR1 as SGHTA and CDR2 as FQGNSA. Comments on this clonotype: The antigen is unknown.

The TCR comes from a woman aged 55-69 years in good health. Sequences were obtained from blood. This rearrangement joins TRBV7-2 to TRBJ2-5; 7 bases agree with TRBD2. This chain's CDR3 is CASSPRSSGALETQYF. The CDR3 DNA reads as TGTGCCAGCAGCCCAAGATCTAGCGGAGCGTTGGAGACCCAGTACTTC.